This T cell receptor (beta chain) was recorded in a study of blood T cells in healthy people across ages. Whole-study results and caveats: More naive CD4+ cells and higher diversity marked long-lived donors relative to aged donors.

The CDR3 length is 17 residues. Germline lookup yields CDR1 DFQATT and CDR2 SNEGSKA (reference sequence). V gave up 1 base and J gave up 1 base, with 19 bases separating them. For the second PCR, which ran for 7 to 11 cycles, a sample-barcoded 5' primer and a J-beta primer mix were used. The template-switch adaptor, which had 12 random nucleotides, put a tag on each cDNA molecule. Every sample gave at least 2.5 million paired-end reads containing CDR3. One entry per CDR3 protein, called by TCRdb with MiXCR from the 5' RACE reads. This sample carries over 1,500,000 distinct CDR3 sequences, roughly 43% of them seen once, and the ten largest clones take around 23%. Concerning this clonotype itself: The antigen remains undetermined.

The chain recombines TRBV20-1 with TRBJ2-5; unclear D gene. The receptor's source is a human donor in good health. The sample was blood. The CDR3 here is CSARVWVGGLLQETQYF. The CDR3 DNA follows: TGCAGTGCTAGAGTTTGGGTGGGCGGTCTCCTCCAAGAGACCCAGTACTTC.